The T cell receptor (beta chain) described here comes from a study of T-cell reconstitution after alpha-beta-depleted transplantation in children. The TCRbeta library was prepared with unique molecular identifiers. Each CDR3 protein gets one entry after TCRdb re-called the PCR reads with MiXCR. The sample holds a few hundred thousand distinct CDR3 sequences; over 20% are singletons and the top ten take 3% to 4%. This clonotype originated in a human donor who donated a stem cell graft to a child with acute myeloid leukemia. Sequenced material: PBMCs from the stem cell graft donor, taken from the stem cell graft.

CDR3 residues: CASSLNGGETQYF. As DNA, the CDR3 is TGTGCCAGCAGTTTAAATGGGGGAGAGACCCAGTACTTC. The chain uses TRBV12-3 or TRBV12-4 and TRBJ2-5; D assignment may be TRBD1 or TRBD2 (5 bases each). The V and J ends lost 2 bases and 4 bases respectively, with 8 bases between them. The length of the CDR3 is 13 residues.